This TCR beta chain was captured by sequencing in a study of cytomegalovirus exposure and HLA in healthy donors. PCR employed 60 Vbeta and 13 Jbeta primers. The method was immunoSEQ multiplex PCR; TCRdb's version includes in-frame clones alone and lacks a portion of them. The sample lists around 80,000 clones, about 68% occurring once. Trimming removed 2 bases at V and 6 bases at J, with 17 bases between. The germline V gene encodes CDR1 SGHDN and CDR2 FVKESK. This CDR3 has 15 residues. Sample: PBMCs. This TCR came from a man aged 35-49 years in good health and CMV-seropositive. This chain links TRBV14 with TRBJ2-7; D possibly corresponds to TRBD2 (5 bases). The CDR3 DNA is TGTGCCAGCAGCCAACGGGGAACCCTTTTTGTCGAGCAGTACTTC. This gives the protein CASSQRGTLFVEQYF.